This TCR beta chain was retrieved from a study of T cell repertoires in cytomegalovirus infection. Findings and limits, study-wide: Identification of carriers of CMV plus the relevant HLA was achieved through cumulative public TCR beta family frequency.

CDR1 is SEHNR and CDR2 is FQNEAQ in the germline V gene (reference sequence). The CDR3 consists of 14 residues. Between the trimmed V and J ends, which lost 3 bases and 5 bases, there was a span of 11 bases. This clonotype came up a few times. No antigen is known for it. TCRdb used MiXCR to reprocess the reads, holding one entry per CDR3 protein. The repertoire holds approximately 730,000 distinct CDR3 sequences, with about 29% as singletons. The chain recombines TRBV7-9 with TRBJ2-1, with D perhaps TRBD2 (5 bases). Sequencing used cultured CD8+ T cells from PBMCs, obtained from culture after CMV antigen stimulation. This sequence was found in a human donor in good health (CMV status not recorded). Some clones in this sample may be carry-over from other donors' samples. This chain's CDR3 is CASSLVAPNNEQFF. CDR3 in DNA: TGTGCCAGCAGCTTGGTAGCGCCTAACAATGAGCAGTTCTTC.